The subject of this entry is one T cell receptor (beta chain). Antigen unknown. Time point specified: pretreatment peripheral blood. This record belongs to a study of PD-L1 blockade in urothelial cancer. Across the whole study: Peripheral blood specimens exhibited a median yield of around 130,000 T cells. General study findings and limits: Better survival was forecast by a pretreatment blood TCR clonality below the median.

Repertoires were generated with immunoSEQ multiplex PCR, while TCRdb's copy carries only in-frame clones and drops some. The table has about 74,000 clones, 75% to 90% seen once. V was cut by 8 bases and J by 5 bases, with 9 bases left in between. Per germline, CDR1 MNHNY and CDR2 SVGAGI (reference sequence). The CDR3 sequence is 11 residues long. V is TRBV6-6 and J is TRBJ1-2; no definite D call. Sequencing was performed on PBMCs, taken around atezolizumab (anti-PD-L1) treatment. The origin of this receptor is a man between 70 and 80 years old with urothelial cancer. The CDR3 reads CASAREYGYTF. DNA for the CDR3: TGTGCCAGCGCTCGAGAATATGGCTACACCTTC.